This TCR beta chain appears in the sequencing data of a study of T cells after yellow fever vaccination. A 5'RACE template-switching step, the method used to make TCR cDNA, added a universal primer site and UMIs. A single record per CDR3 protein comes from TCRdb applying MiXCR to the 5' RACE reads. Of about 69,000 distinct CDR3 sequences in the sample, around 6.2% were seen once. V trimming: 5 bases; J trimming: 1 base; junction bases outside the gene matches: 3. The CDR3 totals 14 residues. This clonotype has ten or more counts. Its specificity is unknown. The study's findings and limits: Post-booster repertoires again held most primary-vaccination clones (96% CD4, 88% CD8). Clonotype sharing between CD4 and CD8 compartments was small.

This specimen was CD4+ T cells sorted from PBMCs, taken approximately 15 days after the first yellow fever vaccination. This clonotype was sampled from a man between 18 and 29 years old who received the YFV17D yellow fever vaccine. This chain connects TRBV12-3 or TRBV12-4 to TRBJ1-1; 8 bases agree with TRBD1. The CDR3 DNA reads TGTGCCAGCAGTCTTCAGGGGGCGAACACTGAAGCTTTCTTT. Amino acid sequence: CASSLQGANTEAFF.